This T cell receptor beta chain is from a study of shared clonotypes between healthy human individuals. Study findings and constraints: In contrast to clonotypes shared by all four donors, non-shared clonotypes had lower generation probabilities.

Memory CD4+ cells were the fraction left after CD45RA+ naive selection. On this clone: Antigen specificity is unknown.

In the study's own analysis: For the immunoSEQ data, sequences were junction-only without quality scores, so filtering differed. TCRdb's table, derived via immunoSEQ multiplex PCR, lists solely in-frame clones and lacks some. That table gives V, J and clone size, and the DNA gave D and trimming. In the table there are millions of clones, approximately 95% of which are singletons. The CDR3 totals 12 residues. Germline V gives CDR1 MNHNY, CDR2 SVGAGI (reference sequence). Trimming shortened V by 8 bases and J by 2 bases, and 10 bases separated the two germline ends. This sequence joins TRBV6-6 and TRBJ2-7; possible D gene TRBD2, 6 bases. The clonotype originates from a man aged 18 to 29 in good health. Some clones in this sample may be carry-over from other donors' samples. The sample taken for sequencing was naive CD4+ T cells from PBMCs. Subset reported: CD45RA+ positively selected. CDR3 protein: CASSSGAYEQYF. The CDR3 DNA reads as TGTGCCAGCTCCTCGGGGGCCTACGAGCAGTACTTC.